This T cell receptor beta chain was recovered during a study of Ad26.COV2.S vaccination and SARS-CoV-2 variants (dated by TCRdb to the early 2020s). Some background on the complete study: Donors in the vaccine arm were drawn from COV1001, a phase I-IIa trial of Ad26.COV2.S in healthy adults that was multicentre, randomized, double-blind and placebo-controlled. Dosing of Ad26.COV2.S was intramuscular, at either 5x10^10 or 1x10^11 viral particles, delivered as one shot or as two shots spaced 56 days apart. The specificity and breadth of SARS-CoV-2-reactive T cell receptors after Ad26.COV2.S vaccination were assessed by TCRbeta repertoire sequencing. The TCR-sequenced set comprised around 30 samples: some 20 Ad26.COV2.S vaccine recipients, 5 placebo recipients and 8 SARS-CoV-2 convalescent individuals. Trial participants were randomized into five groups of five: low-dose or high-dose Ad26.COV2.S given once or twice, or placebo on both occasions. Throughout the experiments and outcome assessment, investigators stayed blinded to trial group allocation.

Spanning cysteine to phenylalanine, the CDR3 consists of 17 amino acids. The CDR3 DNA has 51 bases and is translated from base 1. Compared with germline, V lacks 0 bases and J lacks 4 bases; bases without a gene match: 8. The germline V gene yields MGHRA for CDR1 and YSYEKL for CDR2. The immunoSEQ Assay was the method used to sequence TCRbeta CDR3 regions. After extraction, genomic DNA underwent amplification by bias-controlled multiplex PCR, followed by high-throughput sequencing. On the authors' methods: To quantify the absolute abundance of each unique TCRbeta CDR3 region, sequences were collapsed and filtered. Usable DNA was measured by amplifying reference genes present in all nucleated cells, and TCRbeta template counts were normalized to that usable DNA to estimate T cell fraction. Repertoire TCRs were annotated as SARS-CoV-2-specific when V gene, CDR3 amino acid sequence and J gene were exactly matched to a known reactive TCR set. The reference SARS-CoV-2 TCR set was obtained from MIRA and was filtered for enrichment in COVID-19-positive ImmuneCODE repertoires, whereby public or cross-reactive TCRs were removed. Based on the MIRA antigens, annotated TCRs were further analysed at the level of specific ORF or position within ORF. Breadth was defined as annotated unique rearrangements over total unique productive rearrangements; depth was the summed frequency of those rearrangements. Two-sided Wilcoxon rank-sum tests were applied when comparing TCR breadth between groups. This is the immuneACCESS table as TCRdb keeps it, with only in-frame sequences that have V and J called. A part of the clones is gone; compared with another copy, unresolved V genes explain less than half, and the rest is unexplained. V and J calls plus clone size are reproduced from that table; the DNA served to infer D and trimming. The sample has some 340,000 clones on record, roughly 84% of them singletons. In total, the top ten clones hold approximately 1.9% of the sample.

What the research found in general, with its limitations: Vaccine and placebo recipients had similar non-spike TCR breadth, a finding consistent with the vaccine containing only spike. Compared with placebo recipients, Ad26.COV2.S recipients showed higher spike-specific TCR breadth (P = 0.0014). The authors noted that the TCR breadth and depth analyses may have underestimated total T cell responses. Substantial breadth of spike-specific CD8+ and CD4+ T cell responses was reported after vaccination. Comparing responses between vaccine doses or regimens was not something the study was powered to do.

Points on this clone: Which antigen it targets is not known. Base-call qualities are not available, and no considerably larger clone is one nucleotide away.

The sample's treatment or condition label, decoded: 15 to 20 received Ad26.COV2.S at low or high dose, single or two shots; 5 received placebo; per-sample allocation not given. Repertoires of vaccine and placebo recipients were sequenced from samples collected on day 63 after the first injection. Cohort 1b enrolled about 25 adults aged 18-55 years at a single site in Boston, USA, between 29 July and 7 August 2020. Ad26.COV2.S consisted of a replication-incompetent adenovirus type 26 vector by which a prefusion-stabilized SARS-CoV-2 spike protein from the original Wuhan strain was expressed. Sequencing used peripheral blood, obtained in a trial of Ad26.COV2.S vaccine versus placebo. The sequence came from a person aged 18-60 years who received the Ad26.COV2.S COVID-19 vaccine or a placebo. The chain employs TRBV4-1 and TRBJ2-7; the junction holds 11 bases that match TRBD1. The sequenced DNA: TGCGCCAGCAGCCAAGATAAAAGGGGGACAGGGGGATACGAGCAGTACTTC. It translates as CASSQDKRGTGGYEQYF.